These 29 T cell receptor beta chains came from one sample sequenced in a study of technical replicates of blood from four donors. Method: immunoSEQ multiplex PCR; TCRdb's copy keeps in-frame clones and lacks some. This sample carries fewer than 110,000 clones, 96% of them seen once, and the ten largest clones take 0.2% to 0.25%. Sequencing used T cells isolated from PBMCs. Receptors originate from a human donor in good health.

The chain uses TRBV9 and TRBJ2-1; 7 bases are a match to TRBD2. The V gene's germline CDR1 is SGDLS and CDR2 YYNGEE. This CDR3 contains 17 residues. V lost 0 bases, J lost 2 bases, and 8 bases stayed unmatched. CDR3 sequence reads: CASSVGSGGGTYNEQFF. The CDR3 DNA sequence: TGTGCCAGCAGCGTAGGGTCGGGGGGAGGGACCTACAATGAGCAGTTCTTC.

Regarding this clone: Different DNA sequences within this sample yield the same CDR3. V gene TRBV19 combines with J gene TRBJ2-7; perhaps TRBD1 as D (6 bases). This CDR3 is 14 amino acids long. With 3 bases removed from V and 0 bases from J, the gap between germline ends came to 9 bases. The germline CDR1 and CDR2 sequences are LNHDA and SQIVND (reference sequence). CDR3 protein: CASSITGSSYEQYF. Written as DNA, the CDR3 is TGTGCCAGTAGTATCACAGGGAGCTCCTACGAGCAGTACTTC. The variable domain in full, with the rest retrieved from reference TRBV19 and TRBJ2-7, is DGGITQSPKYLFRKEGQNVTLSCEQNLNHDAMYWYRQDPGQGLRLIYYSQIVNDFQKGDIAEGYSVSREKKESFPLTVTSAQKNPTAFYLCASSITGSSYEQYFGPGTRLTVT.

The gene calls are TRBV2 and TRBJ2-7; 7 nucleotides line up with TRBD2. Per the germline V gene, CDR1 is SNHLY and CDR2 is FYNNEI. The CDR3 is 15 amino acids. Germline trimming cut 3 bases from V and 0 bases from J; bases unmatched to any gene: 5. CDR3 DNA sequence: TGTGCCAGCAGTGACCCGAGCGGGGTCTCCTACGAGCAGTACTTC. This gives the protein CASSDPSGVSYEQYF.

The V and J genes are TRBV18 and TRBJ1-2; D is unresolved. The ends were cut back, 3 bases at V and 3 bases at J, with 14 bases in the middle. Germline CDR1 KGHSH, CDR2 LQKENI. The CDR3 runs 15 residues. CDR3 DNA sequence: TGTGCCAGCTCACCCACACCGGGATTTGACTATGGCTACACCTTC. Its protein product is CASSPTPGFDYGYTF.

This chain links TRBV2 with TRBJ2-7; TRBD2 matches 11 bases. CDR3 length: 15 amino acids. V dropped 2 bases and J dropped 3; count of bases not matched to a gene: 3. Germline CDR1 reads SNHLY; CDR2 reads FYNNEI. The CDR3 region is CASSETSGSIYEQYF. CDR3 sequence (DNA): TGTGCCAGCAGTGAAACTAGCGGGAGTATCTACGAGCAGTACTTC.

This clone showed up just once. J is TRBJ2-2 and V is TRBV28; 14 bases are shared with TRBD2. The trim removed 5 bases at V and 3 bases at J, leaving 2 bases unmatched. The CDR3 runs to 16 residues. Germline assignment: CDR1 MDHEN and CDR2 SYDVKM. CDR3: CASSPGLAGDTGELFF. The DNA for the CDR3 is TGTGCCAGCAGTCCGGGACTAGCGGGAGACACCGGGGAGCTGTTTTTT.

This clone was seen a handful of times. The rearrangement links TRBV10-1 to TRBJ2-4; D not certain. CDR3 length: 14 residues. The germline V and J ends were trimmed by 3 bases and 3 bases, with 9 bases remaining between them. The V gene's germline CDR1 is WNHNN and CDR2 SYGVQD (reference sequence). The CDR3 loop reads CASSDGSNKNIQYF. CDR3 nucleotides: TGCGCCAGCAGTGACGGGTCTAACAAAAACATTCAGTACTTC.

The chain is built from TRBV5-5 and TRBJ1-1; TRBD1 is a possible D gene (5 bases). V shed 0 bases and J shed 7 bases, with 13 bases lying between them. This CDR3 spans 14 amino acids. The germline V gene has CDR1 SGHKS and CDR2 YYEKEE (reference sequence). The DNA of the CDR3 is TGTGCCAGCAGCTTGGGTCAGGGAACGCTTGAAGCTTTCTTT. Translated: CASSLGQGTLEAFF. Together with reference TRBV5-5 and TRBJ1-1, the CDR3 gives the full variable domain: DAGVTQSPTHLIKTRGQQVTLRCSPISGHKSVSWYQQVLGQGPQFIFQYYEKEERGRGNFPDRFSARQFPNYSSELNVNALLLGDSALYLCASSLGQGTLEAFFGQGTRLTVV.

The genes are TRBV30 and TRBJ2-2; 9 bases are a match to TRBD1. CDR1 is GTSNPN and CDR2 is SVGIG in the germline V gene (reference sequence). V was pared by 5 bases and J by 4 bases, with 5 bases of the junction left unmatched. CDR3 size: 14 residues. The CDR3 DNA is TGTGCCTGGGGTAGACAGGGGGTCACCGGGGAGCTGTTTTTT. Its protein is CAWGRQGVTGELFF.

This chain joins TRBV5-5 and TRBJ1-3; a possible D gene is TRBD1 (5 bases). This CDR3 is 17 amino acids long. Germline CDR1 SGHKS, CDR2 YYEKEE (reference sequence). Trimming stripped 4 bases from V and 2 bases from J, with 19 bases between. The CDR3 loop is CASSENWGQLPGNTIYF. Written as DNA, the CDR3 is TGTGCCAGCAGCGAGAACTGGGGCCAATTACCTGGAAACACCATATATTTT.

The chain combines TRBV25-1 with TRBJ2-5; TRBD1 aligns across 8 bases. The V gene's germline CDR1 is MGHDK and CDR2 SYGVNS. CDR3 size: 15 residues. Trimming at V came to 6 bases and at J to 3 bases, leaving 9 bases not matched to a gene. The CDR3 loop reads CASRSLDRGKETQYF. As DNA, the CDR3 is TGTGCCAGCAGATCCCTCGACAGGGGAAAAGAGACCCAGTACTTC.

Here the CDR3 reads CASRFEDSNTEAFF. DNA of the CDR3: TGCGCCAGCAGGTTCGAGGACAGTAACACTGAAGCTTTCTTT. V and J are TRBV5-1 and TRBJ1-1; tentatively, D is TRBD1 (6 bases). The CDR3 is made up of 14 amino acids. CDR1 and CDR2 from the germline V gene are SGHRS and YFSETQ. V lost 5 bases, J lost 2 bases, and 13 bases lay in between.

The chain has TRBV6-1 and TRBJ1-3; D remains unclear. The CDR3 is 15 amino acids. Looked up from germline, CDR1 is MNHNS and CDR2 is SASEGT. With 2 bases removed from V and 2 bases from J, the gap between germline ends came to 10 bases. The CDR3 DNA is TGTGCCAGCAGTGAACTGAGTAGCGCTGGAAACACCATATATTTT. Translation: CASSELSSAGNTIYF.

J is TRBJ1-1 and V is TRBV4-1; 7 bases map to TRBD1. The germline V gene has CDR1 MGHRA and CDR2 YSYEKL. The length of the CDR3 is 14 residues. Losses at the gene ends were 5 bases for V and 11 bases for J; bases not matched to a gene: 14. CDR3 nucleotide sequence: TGCGCCAGCAGCAGTTTCGCTCTTAGGGGGCTGGCTTTCTTT. This encodes CASSSFALRGLAFF.

In this sample, this clone turned up once. The V call is TRBV2, the J call TRBJ2-1, with 9 bases that match TRBD2. Germline V lookup: CDR1 SNHLY, CDR2 FYNNEI. V was clipped by 5 bases and J by 7 bases; unmatched bases: 18. This CDR3 comprises 18 residues. The CDR3 loop is CASSKTGSSGGGKNEQFF. CDR3 sequence (DNA): TGTGCCAGCAGTAAGACAGGGAGTAGCGGGGGTGGGAAGAATGAGCAGTTCTTC.

The chain is built from TRBV6-1 and TRBJ1-2; D gene ambiguous. Germline-derived CDR1 and CDR2 are MNHNS and SASEGT. V lost 7 bases to trimming and J lost 4 bases, with 7 bases between them. CDR3 length equals 11 residues. The CDR3: CASTAGYGYTF. The CDR3 DNA reads TGTGCCAGCACAGCGGGCTATGGCTACACCTTC.

The V call is TRBV2, the J call TRBJ1-5; D is unclear. V was trimmed by 6 bases and J by 11 bases, leaving 11 bases between them. This CDR3 is built from 11 residues. Germline V gives CDR1 SNHLY, CDR2 FYNNEI. CDR3 DNA: TGTGCCAGCAGCGCTCAAGAGGCCCAGCATTTT. It yields the protein CASSAQEAQHF.

The CDR3 spells CASSLRDRLSFYEQYF. The CDR3 DNA reads TGTGCCAGCAGCTTGAGGGACAGATTAAGCTTCTACGAGCAGTACTTC. The chain has TRBV5-4 and TRBJ2-7, with 7 positions matching TRBD1. CDR1 is SGHNT, CDR2 YYREEE, per germline (reference sequence). Germline trimming cut 1 base from V and 3 bases from J; bases unmatched to any gene: 10. This CDR3 region has 16 residues.

This clone was detected once. V and J are TRBV6-5 and TRBJ1-2, with 7 nucleotides matching TRBD1. Germline V gives CDR1 MNHEY, CDR2 SVGAGI. The CDR3 contains 14 residues. Trimming took 0 bases from V and 6 from J; bases not matched to a gene: 4. CDR3 in amino acids: CASSYSRGGNGYTF. The CDR3 DNA reads TGTGCCAGCAGTTACTCGAGAGGGGGCAATGGCTACACCTTC.

The CDR3 spells CASTDTWREGRKTQYF. CDR3 nucleotides: TGTGCCAGCACCGACACCTGGCGGGAGGGCCGAAAGACCCAGTACTTC. The chain has TRBV7-6 and TRBJ2-5; TRBD2 matches at 9 bases. The CDR3 runs 16 residues. The germline gives CDR1 SGHVS, CDR2 FNYEAQ. V lost 7 bases, J lost 6 bases, and 15 bases stayed unmatched.

The rearrangement joins TRBV28 to TRBJ2-7, with TRBD1 identical over 10 bases. In germline, CDR1 is MDHEN, CDR2 SYDVKM. J gave up 2 bases and V 4 bases, and 8 bases lay outside the gene matches. The CDR3 runs 16 residues. The CDR3: CASSSSGTGVPYEQYF. The CDR3 DNA follows: TGTGCCAGCAGTTCATCCGGGACAGGGGTTCCCTACGAGCAGTACTTC.

The CDR3 nucleotides are TGTGCCAGCACGCCAGGCCTAAACTATGGCTACACCTTC. It specifies CASTPGLNYGYTF. The chain employs TRBV7-2 and TRBJ1-2; D uncertain. The CDR3 totals 13 residues. Per germline, CDR1 SGHTA and CDR2 FQGNSA. V lost 7 bases and J lost 2, with 11 bases in between.

This chain connects TRBV6-6 to TRBJ1-2; D perhaps matches TRBD1 (5 bases). CDR3 length: 13 amino acids. The V end was cut by 6 bases, the J end by 5 bases, with 13 bases between. Germline assignment: CDR1 MNHNY and CDR2 SVGAGI (reference sequence). In nucleotides, the CDR3 is TGTGCCAGCAGCCACGGGCAGGGATATGGCTACACCTTC. Translating gives CASSHGQGYGYTF.

This rearrangement joins TRBV28 to TRBJ2-7; D perhaps matches TRBD2 (5 bases). The CDR3 runs to 15 residues. Germline CDR1 reads MDHEN; CDR2 reads SYDVKM. With 8 bases removed from V and 2 bases from J, the gap between germline ends came to 19 bases. In DNA, the CDR3 is TGTGCCAGCTCTTCCTCCCGGACGGGGACCTACGAGCAGTACTTC. The encoded protein is CASSSSRTGTYEQYF.

This sequence joins TRBV5-1 and TRBJ2-3, with 14 bases matching TRBD2. This CDR3 is 21 amino acids long. Germline-derived CDR1 and CDR2 are SGHRS and YFSETQ. Trimming at V came to 0 bases and at J to 0 bases, leaving 12 bases not matched to a gene. The CDR3 spells CASSLVPGTSGSWSSTDTQYF. The CDR3 coding sequence is TGCGCCAGCAGCTTGGTCCCCGGGACTAGCGGGAGTTGGTCTAGCACAGATACGCAGTATTTT.

The genes are TRBV18 and TRBJ2-6; TRBD1 aligns across 8 bases. Germline assignment: CDR1 KGHSH and CDR2 LQKENI. There are 15 residues in the CDR3. V shed 8 bases and J 2 bases; nucleotides not matched to a gene: 5. The CDR3 reads CASGQGSAGANVLTF. CDR3 DNA: TGTGCCAGCGGACAGGGTAGTGCTGGGGCCAACGTCCTGACTTTC. The whole variable domain, filled in from reference TRBV18 and TRBJ2-6, reads NAGVMQNPRHLVRRRGQEARLRCSPMKGHSHVYWYRQLPEEGLKFMVYLQKENIIDESGMPKERFSAEFPKEGPSILRIQQVVRGDSAAYFCASGQGSAGANVLTFGAGSRLTVL.

As DNA, the CDR3 is TGTGCCAGCAGCTTAGGAGAGAACACCGGGGAGCTGTTTTTT. Amino acids: CASSLGENTGELFF. The chain employs TRBV11-3 and TRBJ2-2; D remains unclear. V was shortened by 1 base and J by 1 base, with 4 bases between the two germline ends. There are 14 residues in the CDR3. Germline lookup yields CDR1 SGHNT and CDR2 YENEEA.

V is TRBV5-1 and J is TRBJ1-1; D perhaps matches TRBD1 (6 bases). Trimming shortened V by 4 bases and J by 5 bases, and 15 bases separated the two germline ends. The CDR3 has 14 residues. Germline CDR1 SGHRS, CDR2 YFSETQ. The CDR3 DNA sequence: TGCGCCAGCAGCACACAGGGCCGGGTGACTGAAGCTTTCTTT. Its protein is CASSTQGRVTEAFF.

The J gene is TRBJ2-7, the V gene TRBV11-2; a possible D gene is TRBD1 (6 bases). Deletions cut 6 bases from V and 3 bases from J, with 15 bases between. Germline CDR1 is SGHAT and CDR2 is FQNNGV. This CDR3 is 14 amino acids long. CDR3 bases: TGTGCCAGCAGACCAATCAGGGGAAACTACGAGCAGTACTTC. This encodes CASRPIRGNYEQYF. Using reference TRBV11-2 and TRBJ2-7 for the parts outside the CDR3, the full variable domain is EAGVAQSPRYKIIEKRQSVAFWCNPISGHATLYWYQQILGQGPKLLIQFQNNGVVDDSQLPKDRFSAERLKGVDSTLKIQPAKLEDSAVYLCASRPIRGNYEQYFGPGTRLTVT.